In its sample, the clone carrying this T cell receptor beta chain was seen many times. Its antigen is not identified. Making the TCR beta libraries involved quantitative 5'-RACE with molecular barcodes. TCRdb ran MiXCR on the 5' RACE reads and lists one entry per CDR3 protein. Of roughly 490,000 distinct CDR3 sequences in the sample, approximately 5.3% were seen once. These data come from a study of CD8 T cells in ankylosing spondylitis. Study outcomes and limitations: The authors found the disease-linked clones to be CD8+ and relatively rare in peripheral blood. Within matched ankylosing spondylitis synovial fluid, disease-linked clones were reportedly significantly enriched. Several highly homologous variants made up a TCR beta motif, and this motif appeared characteristic of ankylosing spondylitis blood.

The germline CDR1 and CDR2 sequences are LNHNV and YYDKDF (reference sequence). This CDR3 is 13 amino acids long. The ends were cut back, 5 bases at V and 9 bases at J, with 13 bases in the middle. Sequenced material: blood, either unsorted or a sorted T cell fraction (not recorded which). The sequence was obtained from a male donor with ankylosing spondylitis. The chain recombines TRBV15 with TRBJ2-2; no firm D call. The CDR3 DNA follows: TGTGCCACCAGCCTAACCACGAGCCGGGAGCTGTTTTTT. Translating gives CATSLTTSRELFF.